This TCR beta chain was recovered during a study of T cell repertoires in cytomegalovirus infection (dated 2019 in TCRdb). Background on the whole study: Donor HLA type was relevant to the analysis, as public TCR beta signatures indicated carriage of CMV infection together with the matching HLA type. Broad study findings and their caveats: In both this cohort and an independent cohort of more than 350 donors, the cumulative frequency of public TCR beta family members distinguished carriers of CMV infection plus the relevant HLA type. The ex vivo response was dominated by HLA-C-restricted CMV-specific TCR beta clonotypes, which also provided the single most frequent clonotype in two of eight donors.

Reading from cysteine to phenylalanine, the CDR3 counts 13 amino acids. Only the CDR3 DNA stays, 39 bases, in frame from base 1. Via the germline V gene (reference sequence), CDR1 is LNHDA and CDR2 SQIVND. Reads for this sample came from an Illumina HiSeq 1500. TCRdb reanalyzed the raw reads on its own, using fastp at Q25 for trimming and MiXCR for clone calling, and kept in-frame beta chains. Every CDR3 protein is listed once, alongside the most common genes and DNA of its rows. For this sample the table gives hundreds of thousands of distinct CDR3 sequences, of which approximately 10% were detected only once. The ten largest clones add up to 10% of the sample. In regard to this clonotype: What this receptor recognizes is not known. Per-nucleotide qualities are absent, and no much larger clonotype sits a single base away.

The sequence joins TRBV19 to TRBJ1-1; perhaps TRBD1 is the D gene, with 6 bases matching. Sequenced sample: PBMCs. This receptor was identified in a human donor in good health (CMV status not recorded). Some clones in this sample may be carry-over from other donors' samples. The DNA reads as follows: TGTTCAACTGGGGGGGGCGCAGGCTTTGAAGCTTTCTTT. Its product reads: CSTGGGAGFEAFF.